This T cell receptor (beta chain) was identified during a study of spatial heterogeneity in lung cancer. Unique molecular identifiers tagged every individual TCR cDNA molecule. TCRdb used MiXCR to reprocess the 5' RACE reads, holding one entry per CDR3 protein. The sample contains approximately 11,000 distinct CDR3 sequences, 3% to 4% of which appear only once. Study outcomes and limitations: Tumor TCRs that were ubiquitous and expanded showed up in blood more at resection than follow-up.

The CDR3 extends over 14 amino acids. The ends lost 1 base at V and 6 bases at J; junction bases unmatched: 6. Stated time point: sample taken at primary tumor resection. Whole RNA was taken from tumor, nontumor lung or frozen PBMC; it was then sequenced unsorted. The donors comprised about 65 untreated early-stage non-small cell lung cancer patients. This clonotype was seen many times. Its target is not known. Being off target in a library aimed at alpha chains, this beta chain has a size of little meaning. The specimen was PBMCs, collected at surgery. The source of this sequence is a female donor with early-stage non-small cell lung cancer. This chain uses TRBV12-3 or TRBV12-4 with TRBJ2-7; 7 bases are shared with TRBD1. The CDR3 DNA reads as TGTGCCAGCAGTTTAGAGGGGGCTGGGGGCGAGCAGTACTTC. Its protein product is CASSLEGAGGEQYF.